This T cell receptor beta chain was identified during a study of CD8 T cells in Susac syndrome. Random hexamers were used to reverse transcribe an amount of about 0.45 to 1 ug RNA. Via MiXCR, TCRdb re-called the immunoSEQ multiplex PCR reads, giving one row per CDR3 protein. The sample lists 120,000 or so distinct CDR3 sequences; roughly 94% were seen once. Trimming cost V 0 bases and J 2 bases; bases outside gene matches: 4. The V gene's germline CDR1 is DFQATT and CDR2 SNEGSKA (reference sequence). The CDR3 sequence is 14 residues long. The sequenced sample consisted of CD8+ T cells from PBMCs. This clonotype originated in a human donor with Susac syndrome. This rearrangement joins TRBV20-1 to TRBJ2-7, with 7 nucleotides matching TRBD1. The CDR3 DNA reads TGCAGTGCTAGAGATCCCGACAGGGCCTACGAGCAGTACTTC. Residues: CSARDPDRAYEQYF.